A selection of T cell receptor beta chains follows, all from one sample in a study of blood T cell repertoires in COVID-19. The assay was immunoSEQ multiplex PCR, and TCRdb's table has in-frame clones only and misses some. The table shows 95,000 to 100,000 clones, with approximately 91% occurring only once. The sequencing sample was made of peripheral blood. The receptor source for this set is a man aged 50 to 59 with acute or convalescent COVID-19. Each CDR3 is given with its conserved first and last residue. A D gene is named only where the DNA matches it firmly. A row's size may be missing; if present it is once, few, many or a size class.

CDR3 protein | CDR3 DNA | D gene | clone size | J gene | V gene | CDR3 length
CASSLTSGGAATGELFF | TGTGCCAGTAGTCTAACTAGCGGGGGGGCCGCCACCGGGGAGCTGTTTTTT | TRBD2 | few | TRBJ2-2 | TRBV19 | 17
CASTFYRGGSEQQEAFF | TGTGCCAGTACCTTCTATAGGGGGGGATCGGAACAGCAAGAAGCTTTCTTT | - | - | TRBJ1-1 | TRBV19 | 17
CASSWGTGSAFQETQYF | TGCGCCAGCAGCTGGGGGACAGGCTCAGCCTTTCAAGAGACCCAGTACTTC | TRBD1 | - | TRBJ2-5 | TRBV5-1 | 17
CAITAGDRGSPLHF | TGTGCCATCACGGCGGGGGACCGGGGCTCACCCCTCCACTTT | - | - | TRBJ1-6 | TRBV10-3 | 14
CATRGGQGLLLETQYF | TGTGCCACCAGGGGAGGACAGGGCCTACTCCTAGAGACCCAGTACTTC | TRBD1 | - | TRBJ2-5 | TRBV15 | 16
CASSALPGGTAVGDTQYF | TGTGCCAGCAGTGCCCTTCCGGGGGGTACAGCGGTTGGAGATACGCAGTATTTT | TRBD2 | - | TRBJ2-3 | TRBV6-1 | 18
CASSPGTGGTEAFF | TGCGCCAGCAGCCCCGGGACAGGGGGCACTGAAGCTTTCTTT | TRBD1 | - | TRBJ1-1 | TRBV5-1 | 14
CATEQGAGGEAFF | TGTGCCACCGAACAGGGGGCTGGGGGTGAAGCTTTCTTT | TRBD1 | once | TRBJ1-1 | TRBV19 | 13
CASTRDGYGYTF | TGTGCCAGCACGCGGGACGGCTATGGCTACACCTTC | - | - | TRBJ1-2 | TRBV28 | 12
CASSYKQGADNSPLHF | TGTGCCAGCAGCTACAAACAGGGGGCAGATAATTCACCCCTCCACTTT | TRBD1 | - | TRBJ1-6 | TRBV6-6 | 16
CASKRDRFTNTEAFF | TGTGCCAGTAAGAGGGACAGGTTTACGAACACTGAAGCTTTCTTT | TRBD1 | - | TRBJ1-1 | TRBV19 | 15
CASSIGPAGYEQYF | TGTGCCAGTAGTATCGGCCCAGCGGGTTACGAGCAGTACTTC | - | - | TRBJ2-7 | TRBV19 | 14
CASSSSGSGQETQYF | TGTGCCAGCAGCTCTAGCGGGAGTGGCCAAGAGACCCAGTACTTC | TRBD2 | - | TRBJ2-5 | TRBV3-1/TRBV3-2 | 15
CASSYLAAQYF | TGTGCCAGCAGTTACCTAGCTGCGCAGTATTTT | - | - | TRBJ2-3 | TRBV6-5 | 11
CASSLPVTTNEKLFF | TGTGCCAGCAGCCTGCCCGTGACTACCAATGAAAAACTGTTTTTT | - | - | TRBJ1-4 | TRBV3-1/TRBV3-2 | 15
CASGDRGFYGYTF | TGTGCCAGCGGGGACAGGGGGTTCTATGGCTACACCTTC | TRBD1 | - | TRBJ1-2 | TRBV6-5 | 13
CASSQESARYTEAFF | TGTGCCAGCAGCCAAGAGAGCGCACGATACACTGAAGCTTTCTTT | - | - | TRBJ1-1 | TRBV3-1/TRBV3-2 | 15
CASSIGLAVQETQYF | TGTGCCAGTAGTATAGGGCTAGCGGTACAAGAGACCCAGTACTTC | TRBD2 | - | TRBJ2-5 | TRBV19 | 15
CASSLAGTVYNEQFF | TGTGCCAGCAGCCTAGCCGGGACAGTATACAATGAGCAGTTCTTC | TRBD1 | - | TRBJ2-1 | TRBV11-3 | 15
CARSLATSGGDYSDTQYF | TGTGCCAGAAGCTTGGCCACTAGCGGGGGGGATTATTCAGATACGCAGTATTTT | TRBD2 | - | TRBJ2-3 | TRBV5-3 | 18
CASSPVLAGGLAGELFF | TGTGCCAGCAGCCCAGTCCTAGCGGGGGGCCTTGCCGGGGAGCTGTTTTTT | TRBD2 | - | TRBJ2-2 | TRBV9 | 17
CASSVLYTDTQYF | TGTGCCAGCAGCGTCCTTTACACAGATACGCAGTATTTT | - | - | TRBJ2-3 | TRBV9 | 13
CASGMTGFNYGYTF | TGTGCTAGTGGGATGACAGGCTTTAACTATGGCTACACCTTC | - | - | TRBJ1-2 | TRBV12-5 | 14
CASSEAVPWATDTQYF | TGTGCCAGCAGTGAAGCGGTCCCCTGGGCCACAGATACGCAGTATTTT | - | - | TRBJ2-3 | TRBV6-1 | 16
CSVLAAGVTAGELFF | TGCAGCGTCCTAGCGGCAGGGGTGACCGCCGGGGAGCTGTTTTTT | - | - | TRBJ2-2 | TRBV29-1 | 15
CASSPKPSGFYNEQFF | TGTGCCAGCTCACCAAAACCTAGCGGGTTTTACAATGAGCAGTTCTTC | TRBD2 | - | TRBJ2-1 | TRBV18 | 16
CASSLDDTEAFF | TGTGCCAGCAGCCTAGACGACACTGAAGCTTTCTTT | - | - | TRBJ1-1 | TRBV12-3/TRBV12-4 | 12
CASSPGQGDQETQYF | TGTGCCAGCTCACCGGGACAGGGGGACCAAGAGACCCAGTACTTC | TRBD1 | - | TRBJ2-5 | TRBV18 | 15
CAIQGPENSPLHF | TGTGCCATACAGGGCCCGGAGAATTCACCCCTCCACTTT | - | - | TRBJ1-6 | TRBV10-3 | 13
CASSLNSFPPIYF | TGTGCCAGCAGTTTAAACAGTTTCCCCCCCATATATTTT | - | - | TRBJ1-3 | TRBV27 | 13
CASSIMGRIGEAFF | TGTGCCAGTAGTATTATGGGGCGGATAGGTGAAGCTTTCTTT | - | - | TRBJ1-1 | TRBV19 | 14
CASSLAGNSSPLHF | TGTGCCAGCAGCTTAGCCGGTAACTCCTCACCCCTCCACTTT | - | - | TRBJ1-6 | TRBV11-3 | 14
CASGNSRDSIAGYTF | TGTGCCAGCGGTAACTCTCGGGACTCAATAGCCGGCTACACCTTC | - | - | TRBJ1-2 | TRBV2 | 15
CASSATGGSGYTF | TGTGCCAGCAGTGCCACAGGGGGCTCTGGCTACACCTTC | TRBD1 | - | TRBJ1-2 | TRBV28 | 13
CASSRGQGRRQPQHF | TGTGCCAGCAGTCGTGGACAGGGTAGAAGGCAGCCCCAGCATTTT | TRBD1 | - | TRBJ1-5 | TRBV7-2 | 15
CASSISGGLSENIQYF | TGTGCCAGCAGCATATCAGGGGGTTTAAGTGAAAACATTCAGTACTTC | TRBD1 | - | TRBJ2-4 | TRBV28 | 16
CASSPSSGQVLAKNIQYF | TGTGCCAGCTCACCTTCCTCAGGACAAGTACTAGCCAAAAACATTCAGTACTTC | - | - | TRBJ2-4 | TRBV18 | 18
CASSRAQGADTQYF | TGTGCCAGCTCACGAGCTCAGGGCGCAGATACGCAGTATTTT | - | - | TRBJ2-3 | TRBV18 | 14
CASSIDPGQGDWSPLHF | TGTGCCAGTAGTATAGACCCTGGACAGGGGGATTGGTCACCCCTCCACTTT | TRBD1 | - | TRBJ1-6 | TRBV19 | 17
CAWSVMAGVYNEQFF | TGTGCCTGGAGTGTAATGGCGGGGGTTTACAATGAGCAGTTCTTC | TRBD2 | - | TRBJ2-1 | TRBV30 | 15
CASSWGQDLTGYTF | TGTGCCAGCAGTTGGGGACAGGATCTCACAGGCTACACCTTC | TRBD1 | - | TRBJ1-2 | TRBV6-6 | 14
CASVSGTSQTPQYF | TGCGCCAGCGTTTCCGGGACTAGCCAGACCCCGCAGTATTTT | TRBD2 | - | TRBJ2-3 | TRBV5-1 | 14
CASSQEVPQEQFF | TGCGCCAGCAGCCAAGAAGTGCCACAAGAGCAGTTCTTC | - | - | TRBJ2-1 | TRBV4-1 | 13
CASSLGLANEQFF | TGCGCCAGCAGCTTGGGGCTAGCCAACGAGCAGTTCTTC | - | - | TRBJ2-1 | TRBV5-1 | 13
CASSKTGTGGGYEQYF | TGTGCCAGCAGTAAAACCGGGACAGGGGGCGGATACGAGCAGTACTTC | TRBD1 | few | TRBJ2-7 | TRBV6-2/TRBV6-3 | 16
CASSAGQGASYNEQFF | TGTGCCAGCAGCGCCGGACAGGGGGCTTCCTACAATGAGCAGTTCTTC | TRBD1 | once | TRBJ2-1 | TRBV7-2 | 16
CASSPQAPRSYEQYF | TGCGCCAGCAGCCCCCAAGCCCCGAGGTCCTACGAGCAGTACTTC | - | once | TRBJ2-7 | TRBV4-1 | 15
CATRAPYGYTF | TGTGCCACCAGAGCCCCGTATGGCTACACCTTC | - | - | TRBJ1-2 | TRBV15 | 11
CASSLLQVKGYTF | TGTGCCAGCAGTTTATTACAGGTTAAAGGCTACACCTTC | - | - | TRBJ1-2 | TRBV28 | 13
CASSLVAGGSYEQYF | TGTGCCAGCAGCTTAGTGGCGGGGGGCTCCTACGAGCAGTACTTC | TRBD2 | - | TRBJ2-7 | TRBV7-9 | 15
CASSPRGGELFF | TGTGCCAGCAGCCCGCGGGGTGGGGAGCTGTTTTTT | - | - | TRBJ2-2 | TRBV7-3 | 12
CASSRDRGSTEAFF | TGCGCCAGCAGCCGGGACAGGGGATCCACTGAAGCTTTCTTT | TRBD1 | once | TRBJ1-1 | TRBV4-3 | 14
CASSFAQGGNSPLHF | TGTGCCAGCAGCTTTGCCCAGGGCGGAAATTCACCCCTCCACTTT | - | - | TRBJ1-6 | TRBV7-6 | 15